Below are 20 T cell receptor beta chains sequenced from a single sample in a study of Ad26.COV2.S vaccination and SARS-CoV-2 variants. Noted treatment: about 20 received Ad26.COV2.S at low or high dose, single or two shots; 5 received placebo; per-sample allocation not given. The study sampled participants on day 63 after the first vaccine or placebo injection. The protocol was immunoSEQ multiplex PCR, while the TCRdb copy is restricted to in-frame clones and leaves out a portion. Altogether approximately 450,000 clones are present, around 90% being singletons, with the ten largest covering 12%. The sample in question was peripheral blood, obtained in a trial of Ad26.COV2.S vaccine versus placebo. The source is a person between 18 and 65 years old who received the Ad26.COV2.S COVID-19 vaccine or a placebo.

This clone was observed a single time. The chain combines TRBV4-1 with TRBJ2-1; D call uncertain. Per the germline V gene, CDR1 is MGHRA and CDR2 is YSYEKL. Trimming shortened V by 0 bases and J by 6 bases, and 9 bases separated the two germline ends. The CDR3 has 14 residues. The CDR3: CASSQEPTVNEQFF. The CDR3 nucleotides are TGCGCCAGCAGCCAAGAACCAACCGTCAATGAGCAGTTCTTC.

V and J are TRBV3-1 (or the pseudogene TRBV3-2) and TRBJ1-2; D remains ambiguous. The CDR3 consists of 13 residues. Germline assignment: CDR1 LGHDT and CDR2 YNNKEL (reference sequence). V was clipped by 5 bases and J by 3 bases, with 10 bases between them. The CDR3 region is CASSSMEDYGYTF. For the CDR3, the DNA is TGTGCCAGCAGCAGCATGGAGGACTATGGCTACACCTTC.

The chain carries TRBV3-1 (or the pseudogene TRBV3-2) and TRBJ2-1; 11 nucleotides match TRBD2. Germline lookup yields CDR1 LGHDT and CDR2 YNNKEL (reference sequence). This CDR3 contains 17 residues. V lost 0 bases, J lost 7 bases, and 8 bases stayed unmatched. CDR3 DNA: TGTGCCAGCAGCCAAGACAGAACTAGCGGGAGAGGAAATGAGCAGTTCTTC. Its protein product is CASSQDRTSGRGNEQFF.

The CDR3 spells CASSFHLRQPSSYEQYF. As DNA, the CDR3 is TGTGCCAGCAGTTTCCACCTCCGACAGCCAAGCTCCTACGAGCAGTACTTC. This rearrangement joins TRBV28 to TRBJ2-7; a possible D gene is TRBD1 (5 bases). V lost 3 bases, J lost 0 bases, and 18 bases lay in between. The CDR3 runs to 17 residues. Germline CDR1 MDHEN, CDR2 SYDVKM. Combining the CDR3 with reference TRBV28 and TRBJ2-7 gives the whole variable domain DVKVTQSSRYLVKRTGEKVFLECVQDMDHENMFWYRQDPGLGLRLIYFSYDVKMKEKGDIPEGYSVSREKKERFSLILESASTNQTSMYLCASSFHLRQPSSYEQYFGPGTRLTVT.

The gene calls are TRBV7-8 and TRBJ2-5; D possibly corresponds to TRBD1 (6 bases). The germline V and J ends were trimmed by 5 bases and 2 bases, with 18 bases remaining between them. Germline CDR1 SGHVS, CDR2 FQNEAQ. The CDR3 is 16 residues long. CDR3 amino acids: CASSPDRGVPQETQYF. In DNA, the CDR3 is TGTGCCAGCAGCCCGGACAGAGGAGTACCTCAAGAGACCCAGTACTTC.

The chain joins TRBV9 to TRBJ2-7; no firm D call. The CDR3 extends over 13 amino acids. Deletions cut 4 bases from V and 4 bases from J, with 12 bases between. Germline CDR1 reads SGDLS; CDR2 reads YYNGEE. Here the CDR3 reads CASSPGGEYEQYF. The CDR3 nucleotides are TGTGCCAGCAGCCCCGGTGGGGAATACGAGCAGTACTTC.

The rearrangement joins TRBV4-1 to TRBJ2-7; weak D call: TRBD2 (6 bases). This CDR3 is built from 16 residues. Trimming pared 3 bases from V and 2 bases from J, leaving 17 bases between. Germline-derived CDR1 and CDR2 are MGHRA and YSYEKL. For the CDR3, the DNA is TGCGCCAGCAGCCACACGGGATTGGGGGGAACCTACGAGCAGTACTTC. Its protein product is CASSHTGLGGTYEQYF.

This clone was detected only once. The rearrangement links TRBV29-1 to TRBJ2-7, with D possibly TRBD1 on 5 matching bases. Germline V gives CDR1 SQVTM, CDR2 ANQGSEA. The V gene lost 1 base and the J gene lost 3 bases, with 10 bases spanning the gap. The CDR3 runs to 13 residues. This CDR3 reads CSVEVGLNYEQYF. CDR3 bases: TGCAGCGTTGAAGTGGGGCTTAACTACGAGCAGTACTTC.

V and J are TRBV7-8 and TRBJ2-1; the D gene is possibly TRBD1 (6 bases). Germline V gene lookup returns CDR1 SGHVS and CDR2 FQNEAQ. V lost 6 bases and J 10 bases, leaving 10 bases between the germline ends. This CDR3 has 11 amino acids. CDR3 DNA sequence: TGTGCCAGCAGTACTAGGGGGGAGCAGTTCTTC. It translates to CASSTRGEQFF.

The V and J genes are TRBV6-5 and TRBJ1-2, with D possibly matching TRBD1 (5 bases). CDR3 length: 16 amino acids. Germline-derived CDR1 and CDR2 are MNHEY and SVGAGI. Trimming removed 0 bases at V and 8 bases at J, with 19 bases between. The chain's CDR3 is CASSYSGGALKGGYTF. CDR3 in DNA: TGTGCCAGCAGTTACTCGGGAGGGGCGCTAAAGGGCGGCTACACCTTC.

The chain employs TRBV7-2 and TRBJ2-7; D is possibly TRBD2 (6 bases). The CDR3 has 14 residues. CDR1 SGHTA and CDR2 FQGNSA come from the germline V gene. V was clipped by 5 bases and J by 4 bases, with 15 bases between them. Here the CDR3 reads CASSPILRGYEQYF. The CDR3 coding sequence is TGTGCCAGCAGCCCCATTCTTCGGGGGTACGAGCAGTACTTC. The full variable domain, completed using reference TRBV7-2 and TRBJ2-7, is GAGVSQSPSNKVTEKGKDVELRCDPISGHTALYWYRQSLGQGLEFLIYFQGNSAPDKSGLPSDRFSAERTGGSVSTLTIQRTQQEDSAVYLCASSPILRGYEQYFGPGTRLTVT.

The chain is built from TRBV5-1 and TRBJ2-5; 10 nucleotides line up with TRBD2. With V trimmed by 3 bases and J by 4 bases, 6 bases remained unmatched. The germline CDR1 and CDR2 sequences are SGHRS and YFSETQ. This CDR3 has 15 amino acids. CDR3 amino acids: CASSSLAGVGETQYF. The CDR3 coding sequence is TGCGCCAGCAGCTCCCTAGCGGGAGTCGGAGAGACCCAGTACTTC.

The chain recombines TRBV19 with TRBJ2-7, with D perhaps matching TRBD2 (6 bases). V lost 5 bases and J 4 bases, leaving 18 bases between the germline ends. The germline CDR1 and CDR2 sequences are LNHDA and SQIVND (reference sequence). The CDR3 contains 15 residues. For the CDR3, the DNA is TGTGCCAGTAGTGCCCCGGGAGCGCTAAAGTACGAGCAGTACTTC. It yields the protein CASSAPGALKYEQYF.

The CDR3 DNA is TGTGCCTGGAGCTCAACAGGGTACACCGGGGAGCTGTTTTTT. It specifies CAWSSTGYTGELFF. The genes are TRBV30 and TRBJ2-2, with a possible D match to TRBD1 (6 bases). The V end lost 3 bases, the J end lost 3 bases, and 11 bases lay between the germline ends. This CDR3 comprises 14 residues. Germline-derived CDR1 and CDR2 are GTSNPN and SVGIG (reference sequence).

This chain links TRBV27 with TRBJ2-5, with D perhaps TRBD1 or TRBD2 (7 bases each). The V gene's germline CDR1 is MNHEY and CDR2 SMNVEV (reference sequence). V was trimmed by 5 bases and J by 2 bases, leaving 18 bases between them. The CDR3 consists of 16 residues. The CDR3 DNA sequence: TGTGCCAGCAGTAGCGGGACAGCAACCTTTCAAGAGACCCAGTACTTC. Protein: CASSSGTATFQETQYF.

Comments on this clone: The same CDR3 arises from other DNA sequences in this sample as well. The V call is TRBV27, the J call TRBJ2-7; 8 bases match TRBD2. The CDR3 sequence is 15 residues long. Trimming cost V 5 bases and J 3 bases; bases outside gene matches: 9. Germline CDR1 MNHEY, CDR2 SMNVEV (reference sequence). The CDR3 sequence: CASSPGLAGIYEQYF. In nucleotides, the CDR3 is TGTGCCAGCAGTCCTGGGCTAGCGGGTATCTACGAGCAGTACTTC.

This chain uses TRBV5-1 with TRBJ2-2; D might be TRBD1 (6 bases). V was shortened by 0 bases and J by 9 bases, with 9 bases between the two germline ends. The germline V gene has CDR1 SGHRS and CDR2 YFSETQ. The CDR3 length is 13 residues. The CDR3 sequence is CASSLEGVRELFF. In DNA form, the CDR3 reads TGCGCCAGCAGCTTGGAGGGGGTCAGGGAGCTGTTTTTT.

This chain joins TRBV5-5 and TRBJ2-5; 12 nucleotides line up with TRBD2. Losses at the gene ends were 5 bases for V and 4 bases for J; bases not matched to a gene: 6. This CDR3 has 15 amino acids. CDR1 SGHKS and CDR2 YYEKEE come from the germline V gene (reference sequence). The DNA for the CDR3 is TGTGCCAGCAGACGACTAGCGGGAGAGTTAGAGACCCAGTACTTC. Amino acids: CASRRLAGELETQYF.

This sequence joins TRBV6-2 or TRBV6-3 and TRBJ2-1, with 8 bases that match TRBD2. Germline values: CDR1 MNHEY, CDR2 SVGEGT. The trim removed 5 bases at V and 1 base at J, leaving 7 bases unmatched. This CDR3 spans 16 amino acids. CDR3 loop: CASSQSGRGSYNEQFF. The CDR3, as DNA: TGTGCCAGCAGTCAGAGCGGGAGAGGGTCCTACAATGAGCAGTTCTTC.

This chain connects TRBV4-1 to TRBJ2-1, with D possibly matching TRBD2 (6 bases). V shed 1 base and J shed 0 bases, with 13 bases lying between them. Germline-derived CDR1 and CDR2 are MGHRA and YSYEKL. The CDR3 sequence is 17 residues long. The CDR3 coding sequence is TGCGCCAGCAGCCAAGGCGGCGGGGTGACCTCCTACAATGAGCAGTTCTTC. It yields the protein CASSQGGGVTSYNEQFF.